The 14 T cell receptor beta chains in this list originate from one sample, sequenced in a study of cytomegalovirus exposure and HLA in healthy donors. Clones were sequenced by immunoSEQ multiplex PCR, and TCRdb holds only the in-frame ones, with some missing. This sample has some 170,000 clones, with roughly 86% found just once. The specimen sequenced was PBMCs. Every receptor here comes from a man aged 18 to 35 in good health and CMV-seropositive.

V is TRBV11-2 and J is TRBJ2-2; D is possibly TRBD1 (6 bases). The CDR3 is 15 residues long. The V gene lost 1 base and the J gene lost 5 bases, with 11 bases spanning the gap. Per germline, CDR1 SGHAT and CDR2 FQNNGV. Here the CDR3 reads CASSLGQGITGELFF. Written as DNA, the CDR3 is TGTGCCAGCAGCTTAGGTCAGGGGATTACCGGGGAGCTGTTTTTT.

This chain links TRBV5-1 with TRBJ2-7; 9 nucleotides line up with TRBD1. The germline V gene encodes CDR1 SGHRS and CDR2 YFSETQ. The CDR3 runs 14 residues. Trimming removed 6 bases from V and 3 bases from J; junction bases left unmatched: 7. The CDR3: CASTNPDRGYEQYF. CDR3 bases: TGCGCCAGCACCAACCCGGACAGGGGCTACGAGCAGTACTTC.

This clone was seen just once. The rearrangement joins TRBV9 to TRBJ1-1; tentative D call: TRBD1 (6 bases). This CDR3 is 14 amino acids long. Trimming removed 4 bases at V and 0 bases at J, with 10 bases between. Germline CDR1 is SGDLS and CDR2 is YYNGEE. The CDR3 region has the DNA TGTGCCAGCAGCCCCGACAGGATGAACACTGAAGCTTTCTTT. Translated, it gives CASSPDRMNTEAFF.

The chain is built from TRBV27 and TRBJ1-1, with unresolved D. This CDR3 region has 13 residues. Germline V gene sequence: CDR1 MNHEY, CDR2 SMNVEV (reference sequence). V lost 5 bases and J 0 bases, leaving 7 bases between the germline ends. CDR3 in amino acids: CASSQTLNTEAFF. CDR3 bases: TGTGCCAGCAGTCAAACACTGAACACTGAAGCTTTCTTT.

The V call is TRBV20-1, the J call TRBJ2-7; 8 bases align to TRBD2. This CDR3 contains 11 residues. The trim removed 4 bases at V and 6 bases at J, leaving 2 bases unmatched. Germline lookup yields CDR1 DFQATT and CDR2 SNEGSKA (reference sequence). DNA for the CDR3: TGCAGTGCTACGGGGGGGGCCGAGCAGTACTTC. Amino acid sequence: CSATGGAEQYF.

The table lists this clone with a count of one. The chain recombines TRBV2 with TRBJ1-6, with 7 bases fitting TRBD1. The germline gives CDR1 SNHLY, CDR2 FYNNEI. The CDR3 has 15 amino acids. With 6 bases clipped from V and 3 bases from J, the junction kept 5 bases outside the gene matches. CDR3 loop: CASRPRQGYNSPLHF. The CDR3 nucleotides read TGTGCCAGCAGACCAAGACAGGGCTATAATTCACCCCTCCACTTT.

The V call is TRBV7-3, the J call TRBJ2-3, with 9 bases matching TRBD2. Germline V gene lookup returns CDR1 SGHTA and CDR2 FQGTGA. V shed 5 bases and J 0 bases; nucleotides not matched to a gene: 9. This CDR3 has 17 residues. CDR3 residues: CASSPTPSGDSTDTQYF. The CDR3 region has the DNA TGTGCCAGCAGCCCGACACCTAGCGGGGATAGCACAGATACGCAGTATTTT.

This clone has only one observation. CDR3 residues: CAWRSSSGNTIYF. The CDR3 nucleotides read TGTGCCTGGAGGAGTAGCTCTGGAAACACCATATATTTT. V and J are TRBV30 and TRBJ1-3; D is ambiguous. This CDR3 comprises 13 residues. Trimming removed 3 bases from V and 0 bases from J, with 6 bases in between. In germline, CDR1 is GTSNPN, CDR2 SVGIG (reference sequence). Using reference TRBV30 and TRBJ1-3 for the parts outside the CDR3, the full variable domain is SQTIHQWPATLVQPVGSPLSLECTVEGTSNPNLYWYRQAAGRGLQLLFYSVGIGQISSEVPQNLSASRPQDRQFILSSKKLLLSDSGFYLCAWRSSSGNTIYFGEGSWLTVV.

The CDR3 sequence is CASAPQRESNEQYF. DNA of the CDR3: TGTGCCAGTGCCCCCCAGCGGGAGTCAAACGAGCAGTACTTC. The rearrangement joins TRBV19 to TRBJ2-7; 8 nucleotides align to TRBD2. This CDR3 has 14 amino acids. Unmatched junction bases numbered 11, after V lost 8 bases and J lost 5 bases. CDR1 and CDR2 from the germline V gene are LNHDA and SQIVND (reference sequence).

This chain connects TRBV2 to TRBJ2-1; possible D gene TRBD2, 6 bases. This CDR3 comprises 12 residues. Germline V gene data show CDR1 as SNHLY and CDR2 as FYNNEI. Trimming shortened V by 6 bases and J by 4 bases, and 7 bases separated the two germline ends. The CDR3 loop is CASRAGYNEQFF. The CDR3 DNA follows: TGTGCCAGCAGGGCGGGGTACAATGAGCAGTTCTTC.

The CDR3 protein is CASRSRLQVNYGYTF. The CDR3 DNA is TGTGCCAGCAGATCTCGCCTACAGGTGAACTATGGCTACACCTTC. J is TRBJ1-2 and V is TRBV6-1, with D perhaps matching TRBD1 (5 bases). Germline V gene lookup returns CDR1 MNHNS and CDR2 SASEGT. Trimming cost V 6 bases and J 2 bases, with 16 bases left between them. CDR3 length: 15 residues.

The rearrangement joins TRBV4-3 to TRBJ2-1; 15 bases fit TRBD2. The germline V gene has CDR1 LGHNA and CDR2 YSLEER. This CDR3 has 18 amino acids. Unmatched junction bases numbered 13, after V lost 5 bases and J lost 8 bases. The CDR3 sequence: CASSSPGGLAGGGHEQFF. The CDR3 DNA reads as TGCGCCAGCAGCTCCCCAGGGGGACTAGCGGGAGGTGGGCATGAGCAGTTCTTC.

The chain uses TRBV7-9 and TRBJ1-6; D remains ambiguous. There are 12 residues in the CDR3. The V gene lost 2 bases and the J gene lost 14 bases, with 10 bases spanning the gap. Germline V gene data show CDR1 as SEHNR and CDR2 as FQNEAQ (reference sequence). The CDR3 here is CASSLSGAALHF. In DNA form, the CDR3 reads TGTGCCAGCAGCTTATCCGGTGCTGCCCTCCACTTT.

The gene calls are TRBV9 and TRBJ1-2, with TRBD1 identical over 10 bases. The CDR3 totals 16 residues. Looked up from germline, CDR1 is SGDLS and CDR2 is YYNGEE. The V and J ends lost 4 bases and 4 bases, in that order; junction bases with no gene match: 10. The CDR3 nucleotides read TGTGCCAGCAGCCCCTCCGGGACAGGGGCTTCCTATGGCTACACCTTC. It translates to CASSPSGTGASYGYTF.